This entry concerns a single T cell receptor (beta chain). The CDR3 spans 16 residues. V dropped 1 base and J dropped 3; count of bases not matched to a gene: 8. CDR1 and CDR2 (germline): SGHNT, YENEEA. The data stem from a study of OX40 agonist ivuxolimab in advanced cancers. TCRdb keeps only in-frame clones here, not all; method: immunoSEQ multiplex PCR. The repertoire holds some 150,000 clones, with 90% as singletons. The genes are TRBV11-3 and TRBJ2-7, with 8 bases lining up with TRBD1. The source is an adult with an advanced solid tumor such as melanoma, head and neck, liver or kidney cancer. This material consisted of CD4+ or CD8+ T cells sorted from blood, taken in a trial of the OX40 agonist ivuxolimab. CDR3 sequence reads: CASSLGAGGLYYEQYF. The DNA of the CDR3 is TGTGCCAGCAGCTTAGGGGCAGGGGGCCTATACTACGAGCAGTACTTC. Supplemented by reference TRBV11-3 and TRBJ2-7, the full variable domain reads EAGVVQSPRYKIIEKKQPVAFWCNPISGHNTLYWYLQNLGQGPELLIRYENEEAVDDSQLPKDRFSAERLKGVDSTLKIQPAELGDSAVYLCASSLGAGGLYYEQYFGPGTRLTVT.